The 25 T cell receptor beta chains below come from one sample, sequenced in a study of blood T cell repertoires in COVID-19. Here immunoSEQ multiplex PCR was the method, and the copy in TCRdb shows in-frame clones only, minus some. Of under 200,000 clones in the sample, roughly nine tenths are singletons; the top ten hold 0.99%. The sample taken for sequencing was peripheral blood. The origin of the receptors is a man aged 18 to 30 with acute or convalescent COVID-19.

J is TRBJ2-2 and V is TRBV12-3 or TRBV12-4; a weak D match, TRBD2 (5 bases). V shed 6 bases and J shed 5 bases, with 10 bases lying between them. CDR3 length: 13 amino acids. The CDR3: CASSIWRTGELFF. DNA for the CDR3: TGTGCCAGCAGCATATGGAGGACCGGGGAGCTGTTTTTT.

V gene TRBV27 combines with J gene TRBJ2-7, with 7 positions matching TRBD2. CDR1 is MNHEY and CDR2 is SMNVEV in the germline V gene (reference sequence). V lost 3 bases and J lost 1; bases outside the gene matches: 24. The CDR3 sequence is 21 residues long. In DNA, the CDR3 is TGTGCCAGCAGTTTCATATTCGGGGATCGCGGGGGTCTTATTAGTTCCTACGAGCAGTACGTC. It yields the protein CASSFIFGDRGGLISSYEQYV.

In the case of this clone: The sample has other DNA sequences that encode this CDR3 too. The chain combines TRBV19 with TRBJ1-1, with a weak D call TRBD1 (5 bases). Germline CDR1 LNHDA, CDR2 SQIVND (reference sequence). With 4 bases removed from V and 1 base from J, the gap between germline ends came to 10 bases. The CDR3 covers 14 residues. This CDR3 is CASSTRGGNTEAFF. The CDR3 DNA reads as TGTGCCAGTAGTACCCGGGGGGGGAACACTGAAGCTTTCTTT.

The V and J genes are TRBV11-2 and TRBJ2-3; TRBD2 aligns across 11 bases. The CDR3 has 16 amino acids. V lost 1 base and J lost 5; bases outside the gene matches: 5. Germline CDR1 SGHAT, CDR2 FQNNGV. CDR3 in amino acids: CASSLVPSGGLDTQYF. In DNA, the CDR3 is TGTGCCAGCAGCTTAGTCCCTAGCGGGGGGTTAGATACGCAGTATTTT.

The rearrangement links TRBV5-1 to TRBJ2-5, with a tentative D call TRBD1 (6 bases). The CDR3 consists of 15 residues. Germline-derived CDR1 and CDR2 are SGHRS and YFSETQ. With 0 bases removed from V and 5 bases from J, the gap between germline ends came to 14 bases. CDR3 nucleotides: TGCGCCAGCAGCTTGGCCTCACAGGGTGTTGAGACCCAGTACTTC. Protein product: CASSLASQGVETQYF.

The chain links TRBV3-1 (or the pseudogene TRBV3-2) to TRBJ1-2; possibly TRBD1 for D (6 bases). V lost 4 bases and J 0 bases, leaving 15 bases between the germline ends. The germline gives CDR1 LGHDT, CDR2 YNNKEL (reference sequence). The CDR3 sequence is 16 residues long. The CDR3, as DNA: TGTGCCAGCAGCCTATCGCACAGGGAAGCTAACTATGGCTACACCTTC. Translated, it gives CASSLSHREANYGYTF.

V usage is TRBV19 and J usage is TRBJ1-5; D is possibly TRBD1 (5 bases). The CDR3 sequence is 15 residues long. Trimming removed 6 bases from V and 4 bases from J, with 16 bases in between. Per germline, CDR1 LNHDA and CDR2 SQIVND (reference sequence). Here the CDR3 reads CASRMGNRPNQPQHF. The CDR3 region has the DNA TGTGCCAGTAGGATGGGGAACAGGCCTAATCAGCCCCAGCATTTT.

This clone has only one observation. The chain has TRBV19 and TRBJ2-1; 7 nucleotides line up with TRBD1. The germline CDR1 and CDR2 sequences are LNHDA and SQIVND (reference sequence). This CDR3 comprises 14 residues. V lost 6 bases to trimming and J lost 4 bases; unmatched junction nucleotides: 6. CDR3 sequence (DNA): TGTGCCAGTAGCTGGGACAGAGTATACAATGAGCAGTTCTTC. It translates to CASSWDRVYNEQFF.

This clone was detected once. The V and J genes are TRBV7-9 and TRBJ2-5; TRBD2 aligns across 14 bases. This CDR3 comprises 15 residues. V lost 1 base and J lost 5; bases outside the gene matches: 0. The V gene's germline CDR1 is SEHNR and CDR2 FQNEAQ (reference sequence). This CDR3 is CASSLGTSGRETQYF. The CDR3 bases are TGTGCCAGCAGCTTAGGGACTAGCGGGAGGGAGACCCAGTACTTC. Looking up the rest from reference TRBV7-9 and TRBJ2-5 gives the full variable domain: DTGVSQNPRHKITKRGQNVTFRCDPISEHNRLYWYRQTLGQGPEFLTYFQNEAQLEKSRLLSDRFSAERPKGSFSTLEIQRTEQGDSAMYLCASSLGTSGRETQYFGPGTRLLVL.

The chain employs TRBV30 and TRBJ1-1, with TRBD1 identical over 9 bases. The germline CDR1 and CDR2 sequences are GTSNPN and SVGIG (reference sequence). The CDR3 has 15 residues. Germline trimming cut 7 bases from V and 3 bases from J; bases unmatched to any gene: 12. CDR3 residues: CAFLPGQGRYTEAFF. The CDR3, as DNA: TGTGCCTTCCTACCAGGACAGGGGCGTTACACTGAAGCTTTCTTT.

The J gene is TRBJ1-1, the V gene TRBV15, with D unclear. The V end was cut by 0 bases, the J end by 2 bases, with 13 bases between. Germline V gene data show CDR1 as LNHNV and CDR2 as YYDKDF (reference sequence). The CDR3 has 16 residues. The CDR3 is CATSRELGTANTEAFF. The CDR3 DNA reads as TGTGCCACCAGCAGAGAGCTTGGAACAGCAAACACTGAAGCTTTCTTT.

The chain carries TRBV12-5 and TRBJ2-1, with D maybe TRBD2 (7 bases). This CDR3 is built from 16 residues. Germline CDR1 reads LGHNT; CDR2 reads FRNRAP. Deletions cut 7 bases from V and 0 bases from J, with 16 bases between. The CDR3 nucleotides are TGTGCTAGTGCCCAAATCCGGGGGGCCTCCTACAATGAGCAGTTCTTC. As protein: CASAQIRGASYNEQFF.

This clone occurred once. The CDR3 region has the DNA TGTGCCAGCAGCCAGCGACGGGGCTCGGGGAGGGACACAGATACGCAGTATTTT. Its translation is CASSQRRGSGRDTDTQYF. The chain uses TRBV5-4 and TRBJ2-3, with 7 nucleotides matching TRBD2. The CDR3 is made up of 18 amino acids. Trimming at V came to 4 bases and at J to 2 bases, leaving 16 bases not matched to a gene. The germline V gene encodes CDR1 SGHNT and CDR2 YYREEE (reference sequence).

The sample holds a few counts of this clone. V gene TRBV2 combines with J gene TRBJ1-5; perhaps TRBD1 as D (5 bases). Germline values: CDR1 SNHLY, CDR2 FYNNEI. Trimming removed 6 bases at V and 0 bases at J, with 18 bases between. There are 17 residues in the CDR3. The CDR3 loop reads CASSPYGGRFSNQPQHF. CDR3 DNA: TGTGCCAGCAGCCCTTACGGGGGAAGGTTTAGCAATCAGCCCCAGCATTTT.

As DNA, the CDR3 is TGTGCCAGCAGCTTGACAGGAAGCTCTGGAAACACCATATATTTT. It yields the protein CASSLTGSSGNTIYF. This chain connects TRBV3-1 (or the pseudogene TRBV3-2) to TRBJ1-3, with D perhaps TRBD1 (6 bases). Germline V gene data show CDR1 as LGHDT and CDR2 as YNNKEL (reference sequence). V lost 5 bases to trimming and J lost 0 bases, with 11 bases between them. CDR3 length: 15 amino acids.

The rearrangement links TRBV18 to TRBJ2-1; D not certain. CDR1 and CDR2 (germline): KGHSH, LQKENI. Trimming pared 3 bases from V and 1 base from J, leaving 16 bases between. CDR3 length equals 17 residues. CDR3 region: CASSPLGPQRSYNEQFF. CDR3 nucleotide sequence: TGTGCCAGCTCACCCCTTGGCCCTCAAAGATCCTACAATGAGCAGTTCTTC.

J is TRBJ1-2 and V is TRBV28; weak D call: TRBD1 (6 bases). The V end lost 11 bases, the J end lost 2 bases, and 12 bases lay between the germline ends. The CDR3 runs 12 residues. Germline V gene lookup returns CDR1 MDHEN and CDR2 SYDVKM. CDR3 nucleotide sequence: TGTGCCTCATCAGGGGCGAACTATGGCTACACCTTC. Amino acid sequence: CASSGANYGYTF.

This sequence joins TRBV30 and TRBJ2-7; 9 nucleotides line up with TRBD2. With V trimmed by 4 bases and J by 3 bases, 4 bases remained unmatched. CDR3 length equals 13 residues. Germline-derived CDR1 and CDR2 are GTSNPN and SVGIG (reference sequence). The CDR3 is CAWTSGTFYEQYF. CDR3 nucleotides: TGTGCCTGGACTAGCGGGACATTCTACGAGCAGTACTTC.

The rearrangement links TRBV6-1 to TRBJ1-2; no definite D call. V was trimmed by 2 bases and J by 2 bases, leaving 9 bases between them. The length of the CDR3 is 14 residues. Germline-derived CDR1 and CDR2 are MNHNS and SASEGT. DNA for the CDR3: TGTGCCAGCAGTGAACGGCGACTAAACTATGGCTACACCTTC. It is translated as CASSERRLNYGYTF.

This clone was seen more than once but under ten times. V usage is TRBV11-2 and J usage is TRBJ2-3; 13 nucleotides match TRBD2. J lost 4 bases, V lost 2 bases, and 6 bases had no gene match. The V gene's germline CDR1 is SGHAT and CDR2 FQNNGV. The CDR3 loop spans 17 amino acids. In nucleotides, the CDR3 is TGTGCCAGCAGCTTAATACTAGCGGGGGGGCCGTCAGATACGCAGTATTTT. Its protein is CASSLILAGGPSDTQYF.

The rearrangement uses TRBV7-9 and TRBJ1-5; TRBD1 might be the D (6 bases). Trimming left V 5 bases short and J 11 bases short, with 22 bases between. The length of the CDR3 is 15 residues. Germline lookup yields CDR1 SEHNR and CDR2 FQNEAQ (reference sequence). The CDR3 protein is CASSAGTTLAGAQHF. In DNA, the CDR3 is TGTGCCAGCAGCGCCGGGACAACCCTCGCGGGGGCCCAGCATTTT.

In the case of this clone: At one end, the junction sequence differs from germline, possibly due to a read error. The gene calls are TRBV4-1 and TRBJ2-7; TRBD2 matches at 8 bases. This CDR3 has 13 residues. Germline V CDR1 and CDR2: MGHRA, YSYEKL. The DNA of the CDR3 is TGCGCCCGCAGCCCGGGGGGGTACTACGAGCAGTACTTC. Its protein product is CARSPGGYYEQYF.

This chain connects TRBV2 to TRBJ2-5; 9 positions agree with TRBD2. There are 13 residues in the CDR3. Germline CDR1 and CDR2: SNHLY and FYNNEI. Trimming at V came to 7 bases and at J to 5 bases, leaving 5 bases not matched to a gene. The CDR3 region is CASTAGGGETQYF. The CDR3 DNA reads as TGTGCCAGCACAGCGGGGGGTGGGGAGACCCAGTACTTC.

This clone was seen only once. The rearrangement uses TRBV5-1 and TRBJ2-1; D unresolved. From germline, CDR1 is SGHRS and CDR2 YFSETQ. This CDR3 has 12 residues. V dropped 4 bases and J dropped 7 bases, with 9 bases sitting between them. CDR3 bases: TGCGCCAGCAGCGGCGCGGAGAATGAGCAGTTCTTC. This gives the protein CASSGAENEQFF.

V usage is TRBV5-4 and J usage is TRBJ2-1; D gene unclear. The CDR3 covers 14 residues. In germline, CDR1 is SGHNT, CDR2 YYREEE (reference sequence). The V gene lost 4 bases and the J gene lost 1 base, with 9 bases spanning the gap. The DNA for the CDR3 is TGTGCCAGCAGCCGCTACCCGTCCTACAATGAGCAGTTCTTC. Amino acids: CASSRYPSYNEQFF.